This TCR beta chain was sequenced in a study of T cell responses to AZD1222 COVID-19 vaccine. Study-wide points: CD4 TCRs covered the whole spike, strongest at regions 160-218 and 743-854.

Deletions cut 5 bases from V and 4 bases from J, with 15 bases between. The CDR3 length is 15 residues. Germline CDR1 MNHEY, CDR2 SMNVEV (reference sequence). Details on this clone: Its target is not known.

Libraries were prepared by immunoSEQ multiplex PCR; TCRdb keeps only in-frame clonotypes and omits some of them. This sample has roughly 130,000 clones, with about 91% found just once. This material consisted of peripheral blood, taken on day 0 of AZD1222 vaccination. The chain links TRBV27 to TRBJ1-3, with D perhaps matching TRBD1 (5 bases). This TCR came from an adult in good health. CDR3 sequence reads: CASSPGPIGGNTIYF. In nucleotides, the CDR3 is TGTGCCAGCAGTCCGGGACCCATCGGCGGAAACACCATATATTTT.